This is a list of T cell receptor beta chains from one sample in a study of blood T cell repertoires in COVID-19. Repertoires were generated with immunoSEQ multiplex PCR, while TCRdb's copy carries only in-frame clones and drops some. The repertoire holds 200,000 to 250,000 clones, with around four fifths as singletons. The sequenced sample consisted of peripheral blood. All receptors come from a woman aged 70 to 79 with COVID-19, enrolled during active disease. The CDR3 runs from the conserved cysteine through the conserved F or W. Fields, in order: J gene, D gene, clone size, V gene, CDR3 protein, CDR3 DNA. D genes are given only for firm matches. Clone sizes are given selectively: once, few, many, or a class where the clone is expanded.

TRBJ1-2 TRBD1 once TRBV9 CASSVGRTGNFYGYTF TGTGCCAGCAGCGTAGGTAGGACAGGGAATTTCTATGGCTACACCTTC
TRBJ1-2 TRBD1 - TRBV19 CASSTRTGETDGYTF TGTGCCAGTAGTACACGGACAGGGGAGACGGATGGCTACACCTTC
TRBJ2-7 - once TRBV10-2 CASSESTPGYYEQYF TGCGCCAGCAGTGAGTCGACCCCGGGTTACTACGAGCAGTACTTC
TRBJ1-3 - - TRBV6-6 CASSYGQTFSGNTIYF TGTGCCAGCAGTTACGGGCAAACTTTCTCTGGAAACACCATATATTTT
TRBJ2-5 TRBD2 - TRBV5-1 CASSPYGVERGETQYF TGCGCCAGCAGCCCCTACGGGGTGGAGCGGGGGGAGACCCAGTACTTC
TRBJ1-5 - - TRBV24-1 CATSETGKSGQPQHF TGTGCCACCAGTGAGACAGGAAAAAGCGGTCAGCCCCAGCATTTT
TRBJ1-2 - - TRBV7-2 CASSPERGLRVYTF TGTGCCAGCAGCCCTGAGCGTGGGTTGCGTGTCTACACCTTC
TRBJ1-1 - - TRBV5-5 CASSSLRATEAFF TGTGCCAGCAGCTCCCTTCGCGCGACTGAAGCTTTCTTT
TRBJ2-1 TRBD1 - TRBV5-1 CASSLAGTGYNEQFF TGCGCCAGCAGCTTGGCCGGGACAGGTTACAATGAGCAGTTCTTC
TRBJ2-7 TRBD2 - TRBV27 CASSLIAGDIYEQYF TGTGCCAGCAGTTTAATAGCGGGAGATATCTACGAGCAGTACTTC